Below, 3 T cell receptor beta chains from the same sample are listed, as sequenced in a study of T cell responses to AZD1222 COVID-19 vaccine. TCRdb keeps only in-frame clones here, not all; method: immunoSEQ multiplex PCR. Found here are some 150,000 clones, just over 90% of them singletons; the top ten hold 1.8%. The specimen was peripheral blood, collected on day 0 of AZD1222 vaccination. The source of these receptors is an adult in good health.

The count of this clone is one. This rearrangement joins TRBV15 to TRBJ1-5, with a weak D call TRBD1 (5 bases). This CDR3 has 14 amino acids. Trimming shortened V by 1 base and J by 5 bases, and 9 bases separated the two germline ends. The V gene's germline CDR1 is LNHNV and CDR2 YYDKDF (reference sequence). DNA of the CDR3: TGTGCCACCAGCAGAGCCTTGGGGGATCAGCCCCAGCATTTT. Amino acids: CATSRALGDQPQHF.

The V gene is TRBV5-5, the J gene TRBJ2-5; D unclear. V was pared by 0 bases and J by 1 base, with 7 bases between. Germline CDR1 is SGHKS and CDR2 is YYEKEE (reference sequence). The CDR3 spans 14 residues. CDR3 region: CASSLGALQETQYF. CDR3 sequence (DNA): TGTGCCAGCAGCTTGGGAGCACTCCAAGAGACCCAGTACTTC.

The rearrangement uses TRBV24-1 and TRBJ2-3; 8 bases align to TRBD2. CDR1 is KGHDR and CDR2 is SFDVKD in the germline V gene. The V segment lost 4 bases and the J segment 4 bases; nucleotides outside the gene matches: 21. The CDR3 extends over 20 amino acids. The CDR3 region is CATSEVRGGNSGKVADTQYF. The CDR3 coding sequence is TGTGCCACCAGTGAGGTCAGGGGCGGGAATAGCGGGAAGGTTGCAGATACGCAGTATTTT.